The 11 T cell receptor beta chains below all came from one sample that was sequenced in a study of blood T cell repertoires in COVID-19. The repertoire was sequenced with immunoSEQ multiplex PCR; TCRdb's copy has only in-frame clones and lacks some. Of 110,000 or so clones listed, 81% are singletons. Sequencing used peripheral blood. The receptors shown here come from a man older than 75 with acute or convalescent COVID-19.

The CDR3 DNA sequence: TGCGCCAGCAGCCCTCGGGGGGGCACTGAAGCTTTCTTT. Residues: CASSPRGGTEAFF. The V gene is TRBV5-1, the J gene TRBJ1-1, with D possibly TRBD1 on 5 matching bases. The V end was cut by 4 bases, the J end by 4 bases, with 11 bases between. CDR3 length: 13 residues. CDR1 SGHRS and CDR2 YFSETQ come from the germline V gene.

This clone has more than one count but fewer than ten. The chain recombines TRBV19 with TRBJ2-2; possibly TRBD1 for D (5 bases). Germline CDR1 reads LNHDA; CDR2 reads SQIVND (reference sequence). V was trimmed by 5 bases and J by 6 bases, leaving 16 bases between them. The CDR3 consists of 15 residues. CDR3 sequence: CASSFTQGLAGELFF. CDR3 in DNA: TGTGCCAGTAGTTTTACCCAGGGATTAGCCGGGGAGCTGTTTTTT.

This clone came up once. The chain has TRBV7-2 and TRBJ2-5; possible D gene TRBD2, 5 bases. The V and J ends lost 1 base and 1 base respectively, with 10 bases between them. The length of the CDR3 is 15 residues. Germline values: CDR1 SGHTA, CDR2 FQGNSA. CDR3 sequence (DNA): TGTGCCAGCAGCTTAGTATCAGCGGCCCAAGAGACCCAGTACTTC. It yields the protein CASSLVSAAQETQYF.

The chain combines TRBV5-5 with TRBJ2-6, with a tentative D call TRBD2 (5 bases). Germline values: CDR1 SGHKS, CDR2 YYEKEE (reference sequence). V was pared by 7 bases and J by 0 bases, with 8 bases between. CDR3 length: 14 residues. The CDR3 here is CASRDSSGANVLTF. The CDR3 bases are TGTGCCAGCCGGGATAGCTCTGGGGCCAACGTCCTGACTTTC. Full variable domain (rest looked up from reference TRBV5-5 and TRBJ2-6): DAGVTQSPTHLIKTRGQQVTLRCSPISGHKSVSWYQQVLGQGPQFIFQYYEKEERGRGNFPDRFSARQFPNYSSELNVNALLLGDSALYLCASRDSSGANVLTFGAGSRLTVL.

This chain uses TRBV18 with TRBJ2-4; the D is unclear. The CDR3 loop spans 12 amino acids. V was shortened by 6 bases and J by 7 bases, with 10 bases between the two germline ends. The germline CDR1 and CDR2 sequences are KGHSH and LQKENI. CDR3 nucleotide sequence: TGTGCCAGCTCGAATCAACGGAACATTCAGTACTTC. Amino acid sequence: CASSNQRNIQYF.

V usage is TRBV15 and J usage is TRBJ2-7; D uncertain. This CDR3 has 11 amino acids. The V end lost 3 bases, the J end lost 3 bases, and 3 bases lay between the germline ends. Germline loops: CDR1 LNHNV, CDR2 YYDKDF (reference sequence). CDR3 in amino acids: CATSSSYEQYF. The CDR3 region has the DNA TGTGCCACCAGCAGTAGCTACGAGCAGTACTTC. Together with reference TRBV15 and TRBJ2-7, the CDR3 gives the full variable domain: DAMVIQNPRYQVTQFGKPVTLSCSQTLNHNVMYWYQQKSSQAPKLLFHYYDKDFNNEADTPDNFQSRRPNTSFCFLDIRSPGLGDTAMYLCATSSSYEQYFGPGTRLTVT.

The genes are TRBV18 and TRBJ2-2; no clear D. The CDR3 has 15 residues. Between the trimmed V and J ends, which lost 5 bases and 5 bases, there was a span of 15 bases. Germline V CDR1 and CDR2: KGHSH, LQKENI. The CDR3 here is CASSAALPGTGELFF. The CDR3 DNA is TGTGCCAGCTCAGCGGCCCTCCCTGGAACCGGGGAGCTGTTTTTT.

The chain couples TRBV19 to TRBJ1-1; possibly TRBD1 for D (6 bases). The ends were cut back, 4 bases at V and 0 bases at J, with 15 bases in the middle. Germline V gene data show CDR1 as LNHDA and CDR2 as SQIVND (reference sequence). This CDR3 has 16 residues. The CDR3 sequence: CASSTPQGRLNTEAFF. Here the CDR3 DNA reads TGTGCCAGTAGTACACCACAGGGCAGACTGAACACTGAAGCTTTCTTT.

CDR3 in amino acids: CASSLDHRTNTGELFF. The CDR3 region has the DNA TGCGCCAGCAGCCTCGACCACAGGACAAACACCGGGGAGCTGTTTTTT. The chain uses TRBV5-1 and TRBJ2-2; D perhaps matches TRBD1 (5 bases). The V gene's germline CDR1 is SGHRS and CDR2 YFSETQ. The CDR3 sequence is 16 residues long. Trimming removed 4 bases at V and 2 bases at J, with 15 bases between.

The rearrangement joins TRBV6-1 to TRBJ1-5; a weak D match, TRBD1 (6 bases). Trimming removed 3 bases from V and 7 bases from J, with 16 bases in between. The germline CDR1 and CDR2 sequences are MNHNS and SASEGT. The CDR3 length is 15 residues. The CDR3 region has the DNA TGTGCCAGCAGTGAGGGGGGGGCATCTGGGCAGCCCCAGCATTTT. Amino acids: CASSEGGASGQPQHF.

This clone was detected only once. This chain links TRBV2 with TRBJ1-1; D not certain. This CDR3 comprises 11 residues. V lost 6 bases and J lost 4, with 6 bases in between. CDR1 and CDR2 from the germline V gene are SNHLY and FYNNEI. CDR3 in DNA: TGTGCCAGCAGACTGAGCACTGAAGCTTTCTTT. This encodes CASRLSTEAFF. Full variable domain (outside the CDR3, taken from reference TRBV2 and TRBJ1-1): EPEVTQTPSHQVTQMGQEVILRCVPISNHLYFYWYRQILGQKVEFLVSFYNNEISEKSEIFDDQFSVERPDGSNFTLKIRSTKLEDSAMYFCASRLSTEAFFGQGTRLTVV.